This entry is about one TCR beta chain. Profiling relied on immunoSEQ multiplex PCR, and the TCRdb table lists in-frame clones only, not all of them. The data hold approximately 32,000 clones, with approximately 89% observed a single time. The data belong to a study of T cell changes during pregnancy in multiple sclerosis. Germline loops: CDR1 SGDLS, CDR2 YYNGEE. J lost 7 bases, V lost 0 bases, and 6 bases had no gene match. CDR3 size: 15 residues. This chain uses TRBV9 with TRBJ2-2; 7 bases agree with TRBD2. Sequenced here: CD8+ T cells from peripheral blood mononuclear cells, sampled in the second trimester of pregnancy. The source of this sequence is a female donor with multiple sclerosis, enrolled in a pregnancy study. CDR3 nucleotides: TGTGCCAGCAGCGTAGAGCCAGCGGGGCTCGGGGAGCTGTTTTTT. Its translation is CASSVEPAGLGELFF.